This T cell receptor (beta chain) came from a study of cytomegalovirus exposure and HLA in healthy donors. Study at large: HLA-typed donors contributed 65 million to 95 million unique TCRs, which were held in an early data release.

The CDR3 covers 15 residues. The V gene's germline CDR1 is SGHRS and CDR2 YFSETQ. With 4 bases clipped from V and 7 bases from J, the junction kept 8 bases outside the gene matches. PCR employed 60 Vbeta and 13 Jbeta primers. Per the study methods: Counted up in a later analysis, unique TCR beta chains came to about 80 million, with around 10 million shared. Here immunoSEQ multiplex PCR was the method, and the copy in TCRdb shows in-frame clones only, minus some. D and trimming were read from the DNA, whereas the V and J calls and clone size are those reported in that table. Its table records roughly 120,000 clones.

Input material: PBMCs. This chain uses TRBV5-1 with TRBJ1-6; 7 bases line up with TRBD1. This TCR was sampled from a man between 18 and 35 years old in good health and CMV-seronegative. In nucleotides, the CDR3 is TGCGCCAGCAGCACTCTTCCGGGACAGAATTCACCCCTCCACTTT. Protein product: CASSTLPGQNSPLHF.